These 20 T cell receptor beta chains came from one sample sequenced in a study of identifying expanded T cells in peripheral blood. Sequencing used immunoSEQ multiplex PCR; TCRdb keeps in-frame clones, though not all of them. The table records approximately 90,000 clones, 80% to 90% of them present only once. Sample: blood. The source of these receptors is a person between 18 and 75 years old in good health.

The V call is TRBV18, the J call TRBJ1-2; D may be TRBD1 (6 bases). Trimming took 2 bases from V and 0 from J, leaving 7 bases between them. Germline loops: CDR1 KGHSH, CDR2 LQKENI. This CDR3 is built from 14 residues. The DNA for the CDR3 is TGTGCCAGCTCACCAACAGGGACTAACTATGGCTACACCTTC. This translates into CASSPTGTNYGYTF.

As to this clone: A junction boundary mismatches the germline segment, possibly from a read error. CDR3 protein: CASSQATYLSAGYAF. In DNA form, the CDR3 reads TGCGCCAGCAGCCAAGCGACCTATCTTTCAGCTGGCTACGCCTTC. The chain links TRBV4-3 to TRBJ1-2; D not certain. The CDR3 runs 15 residues. From germline, CDR1 is LGHNA and CDR2 YSLEER.

This clone has a single count. The CDR3 nucleotides are TGTGCCAGCAGCCCCTACTTTGGGGGCCTTAATGAAAAACTGTTTTTT. Its translation is CASSPYFGGLNEKLFF. V usage is TRBV9 and J usage is TRBJ1-4, with D perhaps matching TRBD1 (6 bases). This CDR3 region has 16 residues. The V gene lost 4 bases and the J gene lost 4 bases, with 17 bases spanning the gap. Per germline, CDR1 SGDLS and CDR2 YYNGEE.

The genes are TRBV18 and TRBJ1-1; possibly TRBD1 for D (6 bases). The V and J ends lost 3 bases and 7 bases respectively, with 18 bases between them. This CDR3 has 15 residues. Per germline, CDR1 KGHSH and CDR2 LQKENI. The CDR3 region has the DNA TGTGCCAGCTCACCGACTCGGACAGTCGCGGTTGAAGCTTTCTTT. Translating it yields CASSPTRTVAVEAFF.

The gene calls are TRBV30 and TRBJ2-3; tentative D call: TRBD2 (6 bases). The CDR3 extends over 16 amino acids. V lost 2 bases, J lost 0 bases, and 15 bases lay in between. Germline V lookup: CDR1 GTSNPN, CDR2 SVGIG (reference sequence). CDR3 amino acids: CAWSIGTRPSTDTQYF. The CDR3 bases are TGTGCCTGGAGTATAGGGACTCGACCTAGCACAGATACGCAGTATTTT.

The chain combines TRBV11-3 with TRBJ2-6; 10 bases are shared with TRBD1. The CDR3 consists of 18 residues. V shed 5 bases, J shed 0 bases, and the junction held 7 bases outside the gene matches. CDR1 SGHNT and CDR2 YENEEA come from the germline V gene. This CDR3 is CASSTRTGGASGANVLTF. CDR3 in DNA: TGTGCCAGCAGCACACGGACAGGGGGAGCCTCTGGGGCCAACGTCCTGACTTTC.

The rearrangement joins TRBV18 to TRBJ1-2, with 9 bases that match TRBD1. The CDR3 totals 17 residues. CDR1 and CDR2 (germline): KGHSH, LQKENI. The trim removed 2 bases at V and 3 bases at J, leaving 10 bases unmatched. The DNA for the CDR3 is TGTGCCAGCTCACCAAACCTTAGACAGGGGGACCACTATGGCTACACCTTC. It codes for CASSPNLRQGDHYGYTF.

This chain links TRBV5-4 with TRBJ2-5; TRBD2 is a possible D gene (7 bases). The J call may be incorrect, as the DNA end agrees better with TRBJ2-7. This CDR3 spans 16 amino acids. The germline gives CDR1 SGHNT, CDR2 YYREEE (reference sequence). The CDR3 region is CASSVGVGRTVYEQYF. The DNA of the CDR3 is TGTGCCAGCAGCGTAGGGGTCGGGAGGACAGTCTACGAGCAGTACTTC.

The chain recombines TRBV18 with TRBJ1-1, with D uncertain. Germline-derived CDR1 and CDR2 are KGHSH and LQKENI. This CDR3 contains 15 residues. Trimming left V 0 bases short and J 1 base short, with 9 bases between. The CDR3 spells CASSPPGVSNTEAFF. The CDR3 nucleotides read TGTGCCAGCTCACCACCCGGGGTATCGAACACTGAAGCTTTCTTT.

This chain joins TRBV18 and TRBJ2-6; a weak D match, TRBD2 (6 bases). The length of the CDR3 is 15 residues. CDR1 KGHSH and CDR2 LQKENI come from the germline V gene. V lost 6 bases to trimming and J lost 2 bases, with 11 bases between them. CDR3 DNA: TGTGCCAGCTCCCCGGGGGAGGCTGGGGCCAACGTCCTGACTTTC. Protein: CASSPGEAGANVLTF.

The V and J genes are TRBV5-8 and TRBJ1-3; D gene ambiguous. This CDR3 has 13 residues. Germline CDR1 SGHTS, CDR2 YDEGEE. V was cut by 0 bases and J by 5 bases, with 6 bases left in between. The CDR3 spells CASSLDGRNTIYF. The CDR3, as DNA: TGTGCCAGCAGCTTGGACGGACGAAACACCATATATTTT.

V is TRBV9 and J is TRBJ2-2; a possible D gene is TRBD2 (6 bases). The CDR3 has 17 residues. The germline gives CDR1 SGDLS, CDR2 YYNGEE. The V gene lost 0 bases and the J gene lost 3 bases, with 15 bases spanning the gap. DNA for the CDR3: TGTGCCAGCAGCGTAGGAAGGAGGGGAAGGTACACCGGGGAGCTGTTTTTT. This encodes CASSVGRRGRYTGELFF.

The chain couples TRBV5-5 to TRBJ2-5; D call uncertain. This CDR3 region has 12 residues. V was clipped by 1 base and J by 5 bases, with 6 bases between them. Per the germline V gene, CDR1 is SGHKS and CDR2 is YYEKEE (reference sequence). In DNA, the CDR3 is TGTGCCAGCAGCTTGAGAAGGGAGACCCAGTACTTC. Its protein is CASSLRRETQYF.

The rearrangement joins TRBV27 to TRBJ2-1; weak D call: TRBD1 (6 bases). The CDR3 contains 14 residues. V lost 6 bases and J lost 3, with 12 bases in between. Germline CDR1 and CDR2: MNHEY and SMNVEV (reference sequence). CDR3 amino acids: CASRIQGNYNEQFF. The DNA for the CDR3 is TGTGCCAGCAGAATACAGGGAAACTACAATGAGCAGTTCTTC.

V is TRBV18 and J is TRBJ1-2, with D possibly TRBD1 on 5 matching bases. The CDR3 is 16 residues long. Germline CDR1 and CDR2: KGHSH and LQKENI. The germline V and J ends were trimmed by 2 bases and 6 bases, with 19 bases remaining between them. CDR3 protein: CASSPEYDGAGDGYTF. DNA for the CDR3: TGTGCCAGCTCACCAGAATATGACGGGGCGGGCGATGGCTACACCTTC. Full variable domain (rest looked up from reference TRBV18 and TRBJ1-2): NAGVMQNPRHLVRRRGQEARLRCSPMKGHSHVYWYRQLPEEGLKFMVYLQKENIIDESGMPKERFSAEFPKEGPSILRIQQVVRGDSAAYFCASSPEYDGAGDGYTFGSGTRLTVV.

In the case of this clone: A junction end diverges from the germline sequence, so it may reflect a read error. This rearrangement joins TRBV11-2 to TRBJ2-2; D is perhaps TRBD1 or TRBD2 (5 bases each). The CDR3 sequence is 16 residues long. CDR1 and CDR2 from the germline V gene are SGHAT and FQNNGV. CDR3 residues: CASSVNPGTNSGELFF. CDR3 DNA sequence: TGTGCCAGCAGCGTGAATCCGGGGACGAACAGCGGGGAGCTGTTTTTT.

V usage is TRBV19 and J usage is TRBJ1-5, with D unresolved. Between the trimmed V and J ends, which lost 5 bases and 4 bases, there was a span of 18 bases. The CDR3 is made up of 16 amino acids. Germline-derived CDR1 and CDR2 are LNHDA and SQIVND (reference sequence). The CDR3, as DNA: TGTGCCAGTAGTTCCCCCAGGACGGGGAGGAATCAGCCCCAGCATTTT. It specifies CASSSPRTGRNQPQHF.

The CDR3 sequence: CATSRDLLTGSVGYGYTF. CDR3 in DNA: TGTGCCACCAGCAGAGATTTGTTAACGGGGAGCGTGGGGTATGGCTACACCTTC. The rearrangement links TRBV15 to TRBJ1-2; the D is unclear. The CDR3 extends over 18 amino acids. Trimming left V 0 bases short and J 5 bases short, with 22 bases between. Germline-derived CDR1 and CDR2 are LNHNV and YYDKDF (reference sequence).

This clone has a single count. CDR3 region: CASSHRPSVQPQHF. As DNA, the CDR3 is TGTGCCAGCAGCCATCGACCTTCGGTGCAGCCCCAGCATTTT. The genes are TRBV5-6 and TRBJ1-5, with D unclear. V lost 4 bases, J lost 7 bases, and 15 bases lay in between. Germline-derived CDR1 and CDR2 are SGHDT and YYEEEE. CDR3 length equals 14 residues.

The chain uses TRBV7-6 and TRBJ1-6; 7 bases are shared with TRBD1. The CDR3 has 17 amino acids. Germline V gene data show CDR1 as SGHVS and CDR2 as FNYEAQ. The V and J ends lost 5 bases and 0 bases, in that order; junction bases with no gene match: 7. CDR3 bases: TGTGCCAGCAGCCCGAGACAGGGCAGCTCCTATAATTCACCCCTCCACTTT. This encodes CASSPRQGSSYNSPLHF.